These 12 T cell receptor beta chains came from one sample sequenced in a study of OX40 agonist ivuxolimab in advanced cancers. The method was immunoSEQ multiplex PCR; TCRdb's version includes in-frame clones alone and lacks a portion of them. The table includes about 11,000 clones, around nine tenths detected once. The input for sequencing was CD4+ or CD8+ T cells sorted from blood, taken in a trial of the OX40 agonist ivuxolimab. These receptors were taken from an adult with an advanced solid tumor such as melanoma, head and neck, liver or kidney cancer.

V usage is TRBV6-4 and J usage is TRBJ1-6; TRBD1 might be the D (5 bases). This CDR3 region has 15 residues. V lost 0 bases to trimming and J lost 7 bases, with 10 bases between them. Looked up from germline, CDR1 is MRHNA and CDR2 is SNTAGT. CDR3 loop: CASSDSGGTNSPLHF. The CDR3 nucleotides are TGTGCCAGCAGTGACTCGGGCGGGACCAATTCACCCCTCCACTTT.

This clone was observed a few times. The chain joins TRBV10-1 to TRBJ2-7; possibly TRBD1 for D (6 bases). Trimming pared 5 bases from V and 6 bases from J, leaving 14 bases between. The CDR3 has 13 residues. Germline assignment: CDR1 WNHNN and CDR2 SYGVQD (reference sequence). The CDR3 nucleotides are TGCGCCAGCAGTTTAAATCAGGGGACCGAGCAGTACTTC. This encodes CASSLNQGTEQYF.

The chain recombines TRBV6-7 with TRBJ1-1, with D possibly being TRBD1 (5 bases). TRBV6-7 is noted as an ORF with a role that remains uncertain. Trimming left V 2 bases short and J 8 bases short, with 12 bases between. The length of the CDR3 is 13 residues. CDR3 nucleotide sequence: TGTGCCAGCAGTTACGGGGGTCAGGCGGAAGCTTTCTTT. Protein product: CASSYGGQAEAFF.

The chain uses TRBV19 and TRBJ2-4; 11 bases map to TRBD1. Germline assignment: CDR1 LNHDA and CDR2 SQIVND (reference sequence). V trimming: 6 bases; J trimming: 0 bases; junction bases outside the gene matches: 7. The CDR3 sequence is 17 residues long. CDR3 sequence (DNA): TGTGCCAGTAGGAAGGGACAGGGGGTCTTAGCCAAAAACATTCAGTACTTC. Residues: CASRKGQGVLAKNIQYF.

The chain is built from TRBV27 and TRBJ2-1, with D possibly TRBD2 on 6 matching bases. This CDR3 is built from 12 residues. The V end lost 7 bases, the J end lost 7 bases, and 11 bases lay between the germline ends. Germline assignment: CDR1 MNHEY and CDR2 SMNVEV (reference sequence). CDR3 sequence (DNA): TGTGCCAGCACGGGACTCCTAAATGAGCAGTTCTTC. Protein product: CASTGLLNEQFF.

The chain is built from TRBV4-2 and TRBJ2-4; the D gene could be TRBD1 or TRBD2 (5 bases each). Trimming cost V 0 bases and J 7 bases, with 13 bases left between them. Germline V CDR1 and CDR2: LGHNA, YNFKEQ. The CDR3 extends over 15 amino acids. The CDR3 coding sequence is TGTGCCAGCAGCCAAGATATGGGGGAAATCAACATTCAGTACTTC. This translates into CASSQDMGEINIQYF.

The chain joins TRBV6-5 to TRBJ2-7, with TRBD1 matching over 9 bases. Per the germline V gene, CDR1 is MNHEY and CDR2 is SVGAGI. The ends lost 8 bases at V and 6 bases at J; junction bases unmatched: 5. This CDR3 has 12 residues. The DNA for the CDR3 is TGTGCCAGCGGGACAGGGCCGGTCGAGCAGTACTTC. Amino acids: CASGTGPVEQYF.

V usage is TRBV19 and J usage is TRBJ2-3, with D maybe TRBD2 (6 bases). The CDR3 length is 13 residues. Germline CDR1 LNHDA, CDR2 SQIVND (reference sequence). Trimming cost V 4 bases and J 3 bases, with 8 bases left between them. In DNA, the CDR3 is TGTGCCAGTAGTAGCCTAGCGACAGATACGCAGTATTTT. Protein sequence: CASSSLATDTQYF.

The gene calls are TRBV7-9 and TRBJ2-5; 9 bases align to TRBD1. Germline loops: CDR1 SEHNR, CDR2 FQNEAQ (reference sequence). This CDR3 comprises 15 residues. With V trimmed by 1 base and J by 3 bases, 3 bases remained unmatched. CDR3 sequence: CASSLVRTGEETQYF. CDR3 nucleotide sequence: TGTGCCAGCAGCTTAGTCCGGACAGGGGAAGAGACCCAGTACTTC.

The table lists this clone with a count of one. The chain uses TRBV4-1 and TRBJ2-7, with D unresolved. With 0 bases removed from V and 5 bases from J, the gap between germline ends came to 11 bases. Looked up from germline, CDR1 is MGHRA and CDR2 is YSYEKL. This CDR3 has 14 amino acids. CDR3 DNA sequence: TGCGCCAGCAGCCAAGAGCACTTGTTGGACGAGCAGTACTTC. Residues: CASSQEHLLDEQYF.

The CDR3 DNA follows: TGTGCCAGAAGCGCAGGACTAGCGCCGTACTTCCACAATGAGCAGTTCTTC. Its protein product is CARSAGLAPYFHNEQFF. The rearrangement links TRBV5-3 to TRBJ2-1, with TRBD2 identical over 9 bases. TRBV5-3 has ORF status, its function being uncertain. This CDR3 is built from 17 residues. Unmatched junction bases numbered 13, after V lost 4 bases and J lost 5 bases.

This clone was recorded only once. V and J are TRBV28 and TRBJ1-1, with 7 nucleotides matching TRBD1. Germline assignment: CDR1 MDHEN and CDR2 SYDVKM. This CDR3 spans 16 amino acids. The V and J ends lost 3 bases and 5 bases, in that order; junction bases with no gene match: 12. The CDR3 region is CASSFFATTGSTEAFF. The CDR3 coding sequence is TGTGCCAGCAGTTTCTTTGCCACGACAGGGAGTACTGAAGCTTTCTTT.